This passage covers 11 T cell receptor beta chains from one sample sequenced in a study of long-term antiretroviral therapy in people with HIV. It was version v3.0 of the immunoSEQ assay that was run at survey level. The data were produced by immunoSEQ multiplex PCR, yet TCRdb's version contains in-frame clones alone and is incomplete. The profile shows some 31,000 clones, 94% of them singletons. Sequencing was performed on unsorted PBMCs, taken more than 7.3 years after starting antiretroviral therapy. The origin of the receptors is a man between 45 and 60 years old with HIV.

In regard to this clone: The junction departs from the called germline gene at one end, perhaps through a read error. The CDR3 region is CSVAWEGVKNTEAFF. The CDR3 bases are TGCAGTGTTGCTTGGGAGGGCGTAAAGAACACTGAAGCTTTCTTT. The chain uses TRBV29-1 and TRBJ1-1; no definite D call. CDR1 and CDR2 from the germline V gene are SQVTM and ANQGSEA. The CDR3 spans 15 residues.

V and J are TRBV19 and TRBJ1-4; tentatively, D is TRBD1 (6 bases). The CDR3 has 16 residues. V was trimmed by 5 bases and J by 2 bases, leaving 15 bases between them. Per the germline V gene, CDR1 is LNHDA and CDR2 is SQIVND (reference sequence). This chain's CDR3 is CASSPPDSATNEKLFF. The CDR3 DNA reads TGTGCCAGTAGTCCTCCGGACAGCGCGACTAATGAAAAACTGTTTTTT.

The chain joins TRBV28 to TRBJ2-6; D call uncertain. V gave up 6 bases and J gave up 0 bases, with 9 bases separating them. The CDR3 extends over 15 amino acids. CDR1 and CDR2 from the germline V gene are MDHEN and SYDVKM. The CDR3 sequence: CASSTRVSGANVLTF. For the CDR3, the DNA is TGTGCCAGCAGCACACGAGTCTCTGGGGCCAACGTCCTGACTTTC.

The chain's CDR3 is CASSLALQGADTQYF. CDR3 coding DNA: TGCGCCAGCAGCTTGGCCCTGCAGGGGGCAGATACGCAGTATTTT. The J gene is TRBJ2-3, the V gene TRBV5-1; 7 bases are shared with TRBD1. Per germline, CDR1 SGHRS and CDR2 YFSETQ. The trim removed 0 bases at V and 4 bases at J, leaving 5 bases unmatched. The CDR3 runs 15 residues. Complete variable domain (other parts from reference TRBV5-1 and TRBJ2-3): KAGVTQTPRYLIKTRGQQVTLSCSPISGHRSVSWYQQTPGQGLQFLFEYFSETQRNKGNFPGRFSGRQFSNSRSEMNVSTLELGDSALYLCASSLALQGADTQYFGPGTRLTVL.

The chain joins TRBV27 to TRBJ2-5; 7 bases are shared with TRBD2. This CDR3 comprises 13 residues. Germline loops: CDR1 MNHEY, CDR2 SMNVEV (reference sequence). V was clipped by 8 bases and J by 5 bases; unmatched bases: 8. The CDR3 DNA sequence: TGTGCCAGCGGGAGGGCTAGGTTCGAGACCCAGTACTTC. It translates to CASGRARFETQYF.

The chain carries TRBV13 and TRBJ2-3, with TRBD2 identical over 13 bases. CDR3 size: 16 residues. V gave up 5 bases and J gave up 3 bases; unmatched junction bases: 5. Germline loops: CDR1 PRHDT, CDR2 FYEKMQ (reference sequence). The CDR3 nucleotides read TGTGCCAGCAGCAAACTAGCGGGGGGGTTGACAGATACGCAGTATTTT. Amino acid sequence: CASSKLAGGLTDTQYF.

This rearrangement joins TRBV4-1 to TRBJ2-3; 7 positions agree with TRBD1. V shed 1 base and J 1 base; nucleotides not matched to a gene: 5. Germline values: CDR1 MGHRA, CDR2 YSYEKL. This CDR3 contains 16 residues. The CDR3 spells CASSQGGQAGTDTQYF. CDR3 in DNA: TGCGCCAGCAGCCAAGGTGGACAGGCAGGCACAGATACGCAGTATTTT.

The rearrangement links TRBV28 to TRBJ1-4, with D possibly matching TRBD1 (6 bases). Germline-derived CDR1 and CDR2 are MDHEN and SYDVKM. The ends were cut back, 6 bases at V and 5 bases at J, with 16 bases in the middle. The CDR3 is made up of 15 amino acids. For the CDR3, the DNA is TGTGCCAGCAGACCCGGACAGAGATCGAATGAAAAACTGTTTTTT. Encoded protein: CASRPGQRSNEKLFF. Full variable domain (missing parts from reference TRBV28 and TRBJ1-4): DVKVTQSSRYLVKRTGEKVFLECVQDMDHENMFWYRQDPGLGLRLIYFSYDVKMKEKGDIPEGYSVSREKKERFSLILESASTNQTSMYLCASRPGQRSNEKLFFGSGTQLSVL.

This clone was seen a handful of times. The J gene is TRBJ1-3, the V gene TRBV5-1, with 9 bases aligning to TRBD1. The trim removed 5 bases at V and 4 bases at J, leaving 13 bases unmatched. Germline V gives CDR1 SGHRS, CDR2 YFSETQ. This CDR3 is built from 17 residues. The CDR3 DNA reads TGCGCCAGCAGGGACGGTGGGACAGGGCCGAGAGGAAACACCATATATTTT. It encodes CASRDGGTGPRGNTIYF.

The rearrangement links TRBV28 to TRBJ2-2, with a weak D call TRBD2 (5 bases). The ends were cut back, 3 bases at V and 0 bases at J, with 8 bases in the middle. Germline CDR1 and CDR2: MDHEN and SYDVKM. The CDR3 spans 15 residues. Here the CDR3 DNA reads TGTGCCAGCAGTTTTGAGGGAGCGAACACCGGGGAGCTGTTTTTT. Protein product: CASSFEGANTGELFF.

This rearrangement joins TRBV19 to TRBJ1-5, with 7 bases that match TRBD1. The CDR3 has 14 amino acids. The germline gives CDR1 LNHDA, CDR2 SQIVND (reference sequence). J lost 2 bases, V lost 8 bases, and 6 bases had no gene match. The DNA of the CDR3 is TGTGCCAGTCGGACAGGCGAGGGCAATCAGCCCCAGCATTTT. The encoded protein is CASRTGEGNQPQHF.